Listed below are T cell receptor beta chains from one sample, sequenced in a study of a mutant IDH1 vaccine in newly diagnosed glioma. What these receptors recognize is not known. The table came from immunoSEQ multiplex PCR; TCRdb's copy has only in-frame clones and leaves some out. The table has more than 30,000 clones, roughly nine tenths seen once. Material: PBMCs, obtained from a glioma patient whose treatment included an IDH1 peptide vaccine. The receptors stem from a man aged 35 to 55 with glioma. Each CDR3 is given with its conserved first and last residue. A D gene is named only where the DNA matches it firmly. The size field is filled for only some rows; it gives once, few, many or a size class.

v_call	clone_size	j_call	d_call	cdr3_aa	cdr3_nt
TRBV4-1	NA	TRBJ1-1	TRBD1	CASSQATGGWNTEAFF	TGCGCCAGCAGCCAAGCAACAGGGGGCTGGAACACTGAAGCTTTCTTT
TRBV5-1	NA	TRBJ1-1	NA	CASSPGTVNTEAFF	TGCGCCAGCAGCCCAGGGACGGTGAACACTGAAGCTTTCTTT
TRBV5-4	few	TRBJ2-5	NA	CASNPGTSQETQYF	TGTGCCAGCAATCCCGGGACGTCTCAAGAGACCCAGTACTTC
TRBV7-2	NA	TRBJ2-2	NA	CASSSRGGRGENTGELFF	TGTGCCAGCAGCTCACGAGGGGGGCGCGGTGAGAACACCGGGGAGCTGTTTTTT
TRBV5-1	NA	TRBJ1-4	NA	CASSQTGHNEKLFF	TGCGCCAGCAGCCAGACAGGACATAATGAAAAACTGTTTTTT
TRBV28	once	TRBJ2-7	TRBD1	CASSLPVGTGKGQYF	TGTGCCAGCAGTTTACCTGTGGGGACAGGCAAAGGGCAGTACTTC
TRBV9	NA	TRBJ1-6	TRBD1	CASSQGGRSPLHF	TGTGCCAGCAGCCAGGGGGGCAGGTCACCCCTCCACTTT
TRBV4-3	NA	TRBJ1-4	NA	CASSQDLSNEKLFF	TGCGCCAGCAGCCAAGACCTCTCTAATGAAAAACTGTTTTTT
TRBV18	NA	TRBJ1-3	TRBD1	CASSPFSDRVAGNTIYF	TGTGCCAGCTCACCTTTCTCGGACAGGGTTGCTGGAAACACCATATATTTT
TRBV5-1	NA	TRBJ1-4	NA	CASSLEGREWGEKLFF	TGCGCCAGCAGCTTGGAGGGCAGGGAATGGGGTGAAAAACTGTTTTTT
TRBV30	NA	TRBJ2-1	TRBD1	CAWSTGTGGEQFF	TGTGCCTGGAGTACCGGGACAGGGGGTGAGCAGTTCTTC